This T cell receptor beta chain stems from a study of naive and memory T cell subsets. Findings and caveats of the study: Diversity fell and Gini index rose from naive through CM, EM, EMRA. There was no ground truth to check naive and memory subset results. Clonotypes are single alpha or beta chains, not paired receptors.

Trimming shortened V by 2 bases and J by 3 bases, and 21 bases separated the two germline ends. This CDR3 has 19 amino acids. Germline V gives CDR1 SGHRS, CDR2 YFSETQ. This clonotype appeared many times. What it binds is unknown. An equimolar mix of two oligonucleotides served as the beta constant-region primer for TRBC1 and TRBC2. One entry per CDR3 protein results from TCRdb running MiXCR on the UMI-ligation and nested PCR reads. Among around 40,000 distinct CDR3 sequences listed, about 14% were seen once. Sequencing was done on a sample of effector memory CD4+ T cells from blood. This sample's subset: effector memory, CD45RA- CD27-. This rearrangement joins TRBV5-1 to TRBJ2-6, with D perhaps matching TRBD1 (5 bases). This clonotype originated in a human donor in good health. This CDR3 is CASSLDPGQGRRGANVLTF. The CDR3 DNA reads TGCGCCAGCAGCTTAGACCCTGGGCAGGGCCGCCGTGGGGCCAACGTCCTGACTTTC.